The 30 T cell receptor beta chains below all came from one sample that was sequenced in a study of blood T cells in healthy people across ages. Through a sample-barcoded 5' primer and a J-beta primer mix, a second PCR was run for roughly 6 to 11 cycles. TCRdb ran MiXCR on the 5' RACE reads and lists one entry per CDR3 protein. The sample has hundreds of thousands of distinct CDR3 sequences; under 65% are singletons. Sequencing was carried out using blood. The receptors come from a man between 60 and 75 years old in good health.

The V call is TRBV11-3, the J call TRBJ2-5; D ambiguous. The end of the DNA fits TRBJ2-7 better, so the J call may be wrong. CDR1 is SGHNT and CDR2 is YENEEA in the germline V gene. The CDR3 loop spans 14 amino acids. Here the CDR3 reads CASSAPRILYEQYF. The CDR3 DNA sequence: TGTGCCAGCAGCGCCCCGAGGATCTTGTACGAGCAGTACTTC.

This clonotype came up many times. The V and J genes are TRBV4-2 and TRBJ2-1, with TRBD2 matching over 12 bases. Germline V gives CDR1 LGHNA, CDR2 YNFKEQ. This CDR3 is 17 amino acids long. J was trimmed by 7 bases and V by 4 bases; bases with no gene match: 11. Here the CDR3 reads CASSPATSSGGANEQFF. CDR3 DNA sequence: TGTGCCAGCAGCCCCGCGACATCTAGCGGGGGGGCAAATGAGCAGTTCTTC.

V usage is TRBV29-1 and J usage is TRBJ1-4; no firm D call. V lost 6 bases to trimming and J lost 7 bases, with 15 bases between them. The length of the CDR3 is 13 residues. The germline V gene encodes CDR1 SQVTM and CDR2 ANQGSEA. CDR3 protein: CSVPARGREKLFF. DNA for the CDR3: TGCAGCGTCCCAGCGCGTGGGCGTGAAAAACTGTTTTTT. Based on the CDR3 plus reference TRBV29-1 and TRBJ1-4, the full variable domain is SAVISQKPSRDICQRGTSLTIQCQVDSQVTMMFWYRQQPGQSLTLIATANQGSEATYESGFVIDKFPISRPNLTFSTLTVSNMSPEDSSIYLCSVPARGREKLFFGSGTQLSVL.

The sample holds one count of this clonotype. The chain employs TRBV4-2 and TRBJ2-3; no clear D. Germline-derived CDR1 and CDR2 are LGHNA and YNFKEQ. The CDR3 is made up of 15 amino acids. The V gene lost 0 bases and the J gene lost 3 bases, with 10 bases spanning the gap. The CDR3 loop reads CASSQEHSRTDTQYF. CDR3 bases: TGTGCCAGCAGCCAAGAGCACAGTCGGACAGATACGCAGTATTTT.

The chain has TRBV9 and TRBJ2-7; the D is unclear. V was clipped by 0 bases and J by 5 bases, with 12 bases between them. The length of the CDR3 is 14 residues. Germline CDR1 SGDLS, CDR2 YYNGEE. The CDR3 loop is CASSVGGSIDEQYF. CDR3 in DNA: TGTGCCAGCAGCGTAGGAGGCAGCATCGACGAGCAGTACTTC.

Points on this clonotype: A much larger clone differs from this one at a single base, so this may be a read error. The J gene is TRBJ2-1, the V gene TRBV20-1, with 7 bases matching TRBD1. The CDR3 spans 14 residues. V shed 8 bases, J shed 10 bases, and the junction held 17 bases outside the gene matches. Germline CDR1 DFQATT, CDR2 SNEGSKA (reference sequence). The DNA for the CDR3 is TGCAGTCGACAGGGTGGGACCTCTAGGGAGGAGCAGTTCTTC. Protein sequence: CSRQGGTSREEQFF.

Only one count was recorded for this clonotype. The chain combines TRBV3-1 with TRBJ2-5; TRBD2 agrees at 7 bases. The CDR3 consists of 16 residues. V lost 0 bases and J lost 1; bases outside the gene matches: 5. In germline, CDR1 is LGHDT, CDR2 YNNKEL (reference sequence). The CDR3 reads CASSQEWGGSQETQYF. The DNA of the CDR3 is TGTGCCAGCAGCCAAGAATGGGGGGGGTCCCAAGAGACCCAGTACTTC.

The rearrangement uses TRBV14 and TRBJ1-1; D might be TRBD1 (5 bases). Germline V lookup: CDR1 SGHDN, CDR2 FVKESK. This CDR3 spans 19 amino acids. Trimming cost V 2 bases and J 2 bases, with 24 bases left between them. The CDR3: CASSQNPSRPGGSNTEAFF. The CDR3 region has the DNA TGTGCCAGCAGCCAAAACCCGAGCCGACCTGGGGGAAGTAACACTGAAGCTTTCTTT.

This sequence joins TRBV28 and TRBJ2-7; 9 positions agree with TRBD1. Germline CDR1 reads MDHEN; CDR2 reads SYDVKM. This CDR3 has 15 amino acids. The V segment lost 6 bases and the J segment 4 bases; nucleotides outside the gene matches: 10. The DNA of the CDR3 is TGTGCCAGCAGCCCCACCGGGACAGGGAGGTACGAGCAGTACTTC. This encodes CASSPTGTGRYEQYF.

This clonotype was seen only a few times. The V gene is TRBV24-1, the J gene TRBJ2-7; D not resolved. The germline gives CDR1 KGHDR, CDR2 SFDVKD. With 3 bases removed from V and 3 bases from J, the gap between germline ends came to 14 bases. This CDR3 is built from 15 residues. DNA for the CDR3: TGTGCCACCAGTGATCTGACGGTGGAAAGCTACGAGCAGTACTTC. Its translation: CATSDLTVESYEQYF.

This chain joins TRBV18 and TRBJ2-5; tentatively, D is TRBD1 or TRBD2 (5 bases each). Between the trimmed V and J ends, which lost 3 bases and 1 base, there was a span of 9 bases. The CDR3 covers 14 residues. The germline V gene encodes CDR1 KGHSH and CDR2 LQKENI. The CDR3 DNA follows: TGTGCCAGCTCACCTGGGGACGTCCAAGAGACCCAGTACTTC. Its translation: CASSPGDVQETQYF.

The CDR3 DNA follows: TGCGCCAGCAGAAGGGGAGTCGGCCAGTATGAGCAGTTCTTC. The encoded protein is CASRRGVGQYEQFF. The rearrangement joins TRBV5-1 to TRBJ2-1; D tentatively fits TRBD1 or TRBD2 (5 bases each). The germline gives CDR1 SGHRS, CDR2 YFSETQ. The CDR3 runs to 14 residues. V was cut by 5 bases and J by 8 bases, with 17 bases left in between.

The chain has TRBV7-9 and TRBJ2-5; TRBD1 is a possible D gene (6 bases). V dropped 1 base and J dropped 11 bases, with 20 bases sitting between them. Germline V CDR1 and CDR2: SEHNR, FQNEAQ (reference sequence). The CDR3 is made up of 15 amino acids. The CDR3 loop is CASSLGGNRVHEQYF. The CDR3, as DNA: TGTGCCAGCAGCTTAGGGGGGAACAGGGTCCATGAGCAGTACTTC.

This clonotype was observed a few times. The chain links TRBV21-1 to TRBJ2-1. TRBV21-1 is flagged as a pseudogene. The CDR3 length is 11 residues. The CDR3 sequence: CASTRDNEQFF. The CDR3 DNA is TGTGCCAGCACTCGAGACAATGAGCAGTTCTTC.

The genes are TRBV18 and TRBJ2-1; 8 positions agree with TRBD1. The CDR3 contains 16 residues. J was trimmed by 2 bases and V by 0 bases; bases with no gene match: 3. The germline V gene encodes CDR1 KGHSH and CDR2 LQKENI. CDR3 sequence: CASSPPDREPYNEQFF. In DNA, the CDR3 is TGTGCCAGCTCACCACCGGACAGGGAACCCTACAATGAGCAGTTCTTC.

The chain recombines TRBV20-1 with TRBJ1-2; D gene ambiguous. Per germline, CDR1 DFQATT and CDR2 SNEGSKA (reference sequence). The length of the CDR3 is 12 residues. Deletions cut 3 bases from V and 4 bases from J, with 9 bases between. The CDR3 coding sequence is TGCAGTGCTAGTTTGGAGACCTATGGCTACACCTTC. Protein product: CSASLETYGYTF.

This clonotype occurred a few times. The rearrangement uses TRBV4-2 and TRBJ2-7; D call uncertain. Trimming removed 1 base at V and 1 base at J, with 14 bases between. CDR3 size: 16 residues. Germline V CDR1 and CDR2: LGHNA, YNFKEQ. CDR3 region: CASSQVRSQSSYEQYF. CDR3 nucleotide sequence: TGTGCCAGCAGCCAAGTACGTAGTCAGTCTTCCTACGAGCAGTACTTC.

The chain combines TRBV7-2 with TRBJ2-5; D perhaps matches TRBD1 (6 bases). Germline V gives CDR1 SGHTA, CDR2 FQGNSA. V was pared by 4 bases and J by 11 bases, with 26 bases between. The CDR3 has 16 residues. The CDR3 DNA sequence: TGTGCCAGCAGCTCCCATTCCGGGACCAGGGGCCATGAGCAGTACTTC. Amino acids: CASSSHSGTRGHEQYF.

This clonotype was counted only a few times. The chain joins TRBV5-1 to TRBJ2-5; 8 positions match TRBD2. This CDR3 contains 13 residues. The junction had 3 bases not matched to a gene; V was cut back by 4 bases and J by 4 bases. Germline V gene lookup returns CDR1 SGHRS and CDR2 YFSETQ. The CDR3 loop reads CASSPGLVETQYF. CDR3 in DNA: TGCGCCAGCAGCCCGGGACTAGTAGAGACCCAGTACTTC. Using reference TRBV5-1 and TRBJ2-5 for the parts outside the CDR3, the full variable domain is KAGVTQTPRYLIKTRGQQVTLSCSPISGHRSVSWYQQTPGQGLQFLFEYFSETQRNKGNFPGRFSGRQFSNSRSEMNVSTLELGDSALYLCASSPGLVETQYFGPGTRLLVL.

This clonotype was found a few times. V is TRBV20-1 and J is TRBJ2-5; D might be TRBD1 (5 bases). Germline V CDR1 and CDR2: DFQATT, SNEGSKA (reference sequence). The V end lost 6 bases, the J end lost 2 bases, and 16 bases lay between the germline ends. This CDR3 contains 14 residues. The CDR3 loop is CSATKPPGQETQYF. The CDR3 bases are TGCAGTGCCACAAAACCCCCAGGGCAAGAGACCCAGTACTTC.

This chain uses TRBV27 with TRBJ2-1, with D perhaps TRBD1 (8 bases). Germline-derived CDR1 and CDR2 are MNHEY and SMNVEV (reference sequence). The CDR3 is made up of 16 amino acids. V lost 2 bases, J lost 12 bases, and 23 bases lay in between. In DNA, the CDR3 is TGTGCCAGCAGTTTAAAATGGACAGGGAGGGAACACGGGCAGTTCTTC. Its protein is CASSLKWTGREHGQFF.

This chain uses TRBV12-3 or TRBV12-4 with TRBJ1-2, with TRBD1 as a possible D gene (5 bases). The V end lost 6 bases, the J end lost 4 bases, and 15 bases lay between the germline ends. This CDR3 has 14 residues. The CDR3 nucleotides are TGTGCCAGCAGCCCCCGTGGGGGTAGCTATGGCTACACCTTC. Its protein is CASSPRGGSYGYTF.

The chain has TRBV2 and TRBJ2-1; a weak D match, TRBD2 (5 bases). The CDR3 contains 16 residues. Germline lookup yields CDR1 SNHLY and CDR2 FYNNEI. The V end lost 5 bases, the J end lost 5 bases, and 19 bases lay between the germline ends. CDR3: CASSQDGRGLDNEQFF. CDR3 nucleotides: TGTGCCAGCAGTCAGGACGGACGGGGTCTCGACAATGAGCAGTTCTTC.

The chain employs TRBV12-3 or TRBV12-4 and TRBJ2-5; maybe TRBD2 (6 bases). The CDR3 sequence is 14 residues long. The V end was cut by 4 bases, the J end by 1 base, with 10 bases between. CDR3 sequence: CASSSSVTQETQYF. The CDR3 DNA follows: TGTGCCAGCAGTTCTAGCGTAACCCAAGAGACCCAGTACTTC.

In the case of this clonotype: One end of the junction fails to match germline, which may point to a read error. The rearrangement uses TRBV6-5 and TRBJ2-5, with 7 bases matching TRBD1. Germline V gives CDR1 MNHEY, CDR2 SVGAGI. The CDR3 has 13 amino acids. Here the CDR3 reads CASTRGLQETQYF. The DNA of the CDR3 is TGCGCCAGCACAAGGGGGCTCCAAGAGACCCAGTACTTC.

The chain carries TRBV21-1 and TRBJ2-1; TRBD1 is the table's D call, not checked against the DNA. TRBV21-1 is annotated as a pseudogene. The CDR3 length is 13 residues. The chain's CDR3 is CALGGPSYNEQFF. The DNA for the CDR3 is TGTGCCCTCGGGGGCCCATCCTACAATGAGCAGTTCTTC.

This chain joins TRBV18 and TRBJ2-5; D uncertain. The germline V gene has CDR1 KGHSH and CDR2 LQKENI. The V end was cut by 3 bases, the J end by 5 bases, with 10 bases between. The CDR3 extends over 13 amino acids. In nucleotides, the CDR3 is TGTGCCAGCTCACCCTCCGAGGAGGAGACCCAGTACTTC. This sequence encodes CASSPSEEETQYF.

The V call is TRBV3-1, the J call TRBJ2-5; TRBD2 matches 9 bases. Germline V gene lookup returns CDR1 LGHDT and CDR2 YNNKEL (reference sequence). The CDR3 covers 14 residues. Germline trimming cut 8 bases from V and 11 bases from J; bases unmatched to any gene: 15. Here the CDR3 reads CASAASSGAREQYF. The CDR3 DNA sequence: TGTGCCAGCGCGGCGTCTAGCGGGGCGAGGGAGCAGTACTTC.

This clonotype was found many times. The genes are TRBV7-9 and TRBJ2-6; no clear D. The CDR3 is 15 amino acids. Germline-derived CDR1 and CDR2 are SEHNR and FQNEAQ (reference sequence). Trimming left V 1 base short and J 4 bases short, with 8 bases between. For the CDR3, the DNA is TGTGCCAGCAGCTTAGTTGGTTCAGGGGCCAACGTCCTGACTTTC. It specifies CASSLVGSGANVLTF.

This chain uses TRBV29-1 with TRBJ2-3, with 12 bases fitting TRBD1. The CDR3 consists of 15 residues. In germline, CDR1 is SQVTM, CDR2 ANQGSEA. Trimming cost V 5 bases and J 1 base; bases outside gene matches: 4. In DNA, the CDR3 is TGCAGCGTTTCGGGACAGGGGGCTGGCACAGATACGCAGTATTTT. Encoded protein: CSVSGQGAGTDTQYF.